The present T cell receptor beta chain was sequenced within a study of glioma-infiltrating T cells. The study, taken as a whole, reports: Very few CDR3 sequences were shared between tissue and blood. Above-expected tissue-blood divergence occurred in all gliomas, most in low-grade ones.

In regard to this clonotype: Its cognate antigen is unknown.

The iRepertoire nested amplicon-rescue multiplex PCR amplified TCR alpha and beta CDR3s from RNA. Input was roughly 95-450 ng of tissue mRNA or PBMC total RNA. One entry per CDR3 protein, called by TCRdb with MiXCR from the multiplex PCR reads. The sample gives around 100,000 distinct CDR3 sequences, approximately 28% of which show up once; around 40% is in the top ten. With 7 bases clipped from V and 6 bases from J, the junction kept 9 bases outside the gene matches. The CDR3 totals 15 residues. The chain carries TRBV12-3 or TRBV12-4 and TRBJ2-3; 11 bases align to TRBD2. The specimen was glioma tissue, nonneoplastic brain tissue, or PBMCs (not recorded which). The clonotype comes from a human donor with low-grade glioma or glioblastoma, undergoing nonglioma brain surgery, or in good health (not recorded which). The CDR3 sequence: CASNAGTSGWDTQYF. In DNA form, the CDR3 reads TGTGCCAGCAATGCCGGGACTAGCGGTTGGGATACGCAGTATTTT.